This TCR beta chain was sequenced during a study of blood T cells in healthy people across ages. Study-wide points: Naive and antigen-experienced cells could not be conclusively compared, given unsorted PBMCs. More naive CD4+ cells and higher diversity were found in long-lived than in aged donors.

This clonotype has a handful of counts. Its antigen is unknown. PCR was performed a second time for about 7 to 12 cycles using a sample-barcoded 5' primer and a J-beta primer mix. A single record per CDR3 protein comes from TCRdb applying MiXCR to the 5' RACE reads. Of 660,000 or so distinct CDR3 sequences in the sample, roughly 53% were seen once. Healthy Caucasians from Russia aged roughly 6 to 100 served as donors. The amount of total RNA extracted per sample was at least 5.5 micrograms. The sample was blood. This TCR was recovered from a man between 60 and 75 years old in good health.

The DNA for the CDR3 is TGTGCCAGCAGTTACACTCAGAACACTGAAGCTTTCTTT. It codes for CASSYTQNTEAFF. V and J are TRBV6-5 and TRBJ1-1; D gene ambiguous. V was cut by 2 bases and J by 1 base, with 5 bases left in between. Germline V gene data show CDR1 as MNHEY and CDR2 as SVGAGI. The CDR3 runs 13 residues.